This TCR beta chain was recovered during a study of T cells after posttransplantation cyclophosphamide. Points from the study as a whole: Later post-transplant blood repertoires were often dominated by donor CD8+ memory clones. Recipient CMV seropositivity and CMV reactivation strongly tracked TRB clonality.

TCRdb keeps only in-frame clones here, not all; method: immunoSEQ multiplex PCR. The top ten hold around 3.6% of the sample, which has 9,000 to 15,000 clones, about 80% seen once. Controls had myeloablative marrow grafts with methotrexate and calcineurin inhibitor, sampled at 1 year. J lost 9 bases, V lost 6 bases, and 9 bases had no gene match. Germline V gene lookup returns CDR1 MNHNS and CDR2 SASEGT. The CDR3 length is 16 residues. To note about this clone: Its antigen is currently unknown.

This TCR was sampled from a male patient aged 25-45 years who received an allogeneic stem cell transplant from an unrelated donor, was CMV-positive, and had acute GVHD only. Some T cells may possibly be graft donor cells. The V and J genes are TRBV6-1 and TRBJ2-1; the match to TRBD2 covers 15 bases. The sequences come from PBMCs, collected 367 days after allogeneic stem cell transplant with calcineurin inhibitor and methotrexate. The CDR3 loop reads CASRESGLAGGSEQFF. The CDR3 DNA reads TGTGCCAGCAGAGAATCGGGACTAGCGGGAGGTAGTGAGCAGTTCTTC.